This paragraph reports one T cell receptor beta chain. The length of the CDR3 is 14 residues. V was trimmed by 9 bases and J by 8 bases, leaving 20 bases between them. Germline assignment: CDR1 MNHNS and CDR2 SASEGT. These data originate in a study of tumor and adjacent non-tumor tissue in lung cancer. This sample's RNA came from whole unsorted tissue. The normal lung tissue was taken more than 3 cm from the tumor edge. Three rounds of nested PCR, following a modified ARM-PCR protocol, produced the TCRbeta library. TCRdb reanalysed the multiplex PCR reads using MiXCR and keeps one entry per CDR3 protein. The repertoire holds more than 60,000 distinct CDR3 sequences, around 76% seen once, with 40% to 50% in the top ten.

The specimen sequenced was distant non-tumor lung tissue. The chain is built from TRBV6-1 and TRBJ2-1; tentatively, D is TRBD1 or TRBD2 (5 bases each). The TCR sequence derives from a man in his 60s with non-small cell lung cancer. The CDR3 region is CASTDYPYRYEQFF. CDR3 in DNA: TGTGCCAGTACTGACTACCCTTACAGGTATGAGCAGTTCTTC.